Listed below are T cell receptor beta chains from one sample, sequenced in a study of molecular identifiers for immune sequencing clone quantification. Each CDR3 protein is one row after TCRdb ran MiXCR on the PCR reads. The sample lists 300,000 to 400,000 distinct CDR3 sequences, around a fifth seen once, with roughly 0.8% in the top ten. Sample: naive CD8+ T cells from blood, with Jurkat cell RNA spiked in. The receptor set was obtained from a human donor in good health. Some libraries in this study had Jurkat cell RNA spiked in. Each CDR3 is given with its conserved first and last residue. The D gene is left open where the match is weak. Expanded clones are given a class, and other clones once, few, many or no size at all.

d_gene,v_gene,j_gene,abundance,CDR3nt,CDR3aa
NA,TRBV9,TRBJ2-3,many,TGTGCCAGCAGCGGATCGTTGCAGTATTTT,CASSGSLQYF
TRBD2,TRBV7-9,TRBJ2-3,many,TGTGCCAGTGGGACTAGCGAAGATACGCAGTATTTT,CASGTSEDTQYF
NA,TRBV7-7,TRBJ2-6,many,TGTGCCAGCAGCCCAGACTACTCTGGGGCCAACGTCCTGACTTTC,CASSPDYSGANVLTF
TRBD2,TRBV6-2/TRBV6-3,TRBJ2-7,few,TGTGCCAGCAGCCCCGGGGGGTTCTTTGCCTCCTACGAGCAGTACTTC,CASSPGGFFASYEQYF
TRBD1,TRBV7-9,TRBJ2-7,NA,TGTGCCAGCAGCTTAAAGGGGGCGAGAGAGCAGTACTTC,CASSLKGAREQYF
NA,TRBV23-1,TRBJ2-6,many,TGCGCCAGCAGTCAAGTTTCAGGCCCCTTCGTGGCCAACGTCCTGACTTTC,CASSQVSGPFVANVLTF
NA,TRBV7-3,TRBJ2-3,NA,TGTGCCAGCAGCTTATACGGGAGTAGCACAGATACGCAGTATTTT,CASSLYGSSTDTQYF
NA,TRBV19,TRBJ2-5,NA,TGTGCCAGTAGTATAGGGGATCTGTACCAAGAGACCCAGTACTTC,CASSIGDLYQETQYF
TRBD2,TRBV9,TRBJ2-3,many,TGTGCCAGCAGCGCGCGCGCCGGGACTAGCGGCACAGATACGCAGTATTTT,CASSARAGTSGTDTQYF
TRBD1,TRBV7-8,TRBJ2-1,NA,TGTGCCAGCAGCTCGTCGGACAGGGTCCCCAATGAGCAGTTCTTC,CASSSSDRVPNEQFF
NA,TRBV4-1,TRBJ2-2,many,TGCGCCAGCAGCTGGGGGAACACCGGGGAGCTGTTTTTT,CASSWGNTGELFF
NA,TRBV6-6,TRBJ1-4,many,TGTGCCAGCAGCCCCTGGCAGGGGTTTGTGGAAAAACTGTTTTTT,CASSPWQGFVEKLFF
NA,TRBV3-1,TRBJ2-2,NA,TGTGCCAGCAGCCAAGTCTTTGACCCAGAGGGTCGATCCACCGGGGAGCTGTTTTTT,CASSQVFDPEGRSTGELFF
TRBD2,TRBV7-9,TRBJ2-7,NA,TGTGCCAGCAGCCCCCTCCAACTAGCGGGAGAAGACGAGCGGTACTTC,CASSPLQLAGEDERYF
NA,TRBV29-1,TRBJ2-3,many,TGCAGCGTCGCGGGTCTGGCAGGTTTCTCAGATACGCAGTATTTT,CSVAGLAGFSDTQYF
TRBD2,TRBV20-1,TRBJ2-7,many,TGCAGTGCTAGAGACCGCGGGGGGGCTTTCGAGCAGTACTTC,CSARDRGGAFEQYF
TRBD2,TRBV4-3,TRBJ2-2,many,TGCGCCAGCAGCCAAGAAAAATCAGGGCTAGCGGGGAACACCGGGGAGCTGTTTTTT,CASSQEKSGLAGNTGELFF
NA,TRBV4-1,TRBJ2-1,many,TGCGCCAGCAGCCAGGTATACTCTCGGGAGCAGTTCTTC,CASSQVYSREQFF
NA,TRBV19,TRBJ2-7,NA,TGTGCCAGTAGTCCGGGACACCTCGTCTACGAGCAGTACTTC,CASSPGHLVYEQYF
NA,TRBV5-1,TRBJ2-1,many,TGCGCCAGCAGGGATAGCGGAATTACCAATGAGCAGTTCTTC,CASRDSGITNEQFF
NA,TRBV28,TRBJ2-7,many,TGTGCCAGCAGTCCCCTCCTTGGCGGGGTCCTCTCCTACGAGCAGTACTTC,CASSPLLGGVLSYEQYF
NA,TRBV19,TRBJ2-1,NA,TGTGCCAGTACCCAGACAGCCTACAATGAGCAGTTCTTC,CASTQTAYNEQFF
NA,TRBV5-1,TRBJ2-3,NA,TGCGCCAGCAGCCCTACCCTCTTAGGGGGGGGAGGCGTAGATACGCAGTATTTT,CASSPTLLGGGGVDTQYF
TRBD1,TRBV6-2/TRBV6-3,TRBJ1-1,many,TGTGCCAGCAGTTACCTCCGACAGGGCGGAACTGAAGCTTTCTTT,CASSYLRQGGTEAFF
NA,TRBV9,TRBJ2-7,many,TGTGCCAGCAGCCTGGACTTGGCCCACGAGCAGTACTTC,CASSLDLAHEQYF
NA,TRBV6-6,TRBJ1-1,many,TGTGCCAGCAGTTACGTCCAGGGGAACACTGAAGCTTTCTTT,CASSYVQGNTEAFF
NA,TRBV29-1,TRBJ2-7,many,TGCAGCGTCGAGGGCCTAGCCTACGAGCAGTACTTC,CSVEGLAYEQYF
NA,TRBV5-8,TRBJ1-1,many,TGTGCCAGCAGCTTGGAGGCAGGGTCGGCCACTGAAGCTTTCTTT,CASSLEAGSATEAFF
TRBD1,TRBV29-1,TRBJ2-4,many,TGCAGCGTTGAAGAGGGGACAGGGGGGGACATTCAGTACTTC,CSVEEGTGGDIQYF
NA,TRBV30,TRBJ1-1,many,TGTGCCTGGAGTCTGGGGTATACTGAAGCTTTCTTT,CAWSLGYTEAFF
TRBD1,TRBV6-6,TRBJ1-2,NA,TGTGCCAGCAGTTACACGGATGAACCGGGACAGGGGTTTGGCTACACCTTC,CASSYTDEPGQGFGYTF
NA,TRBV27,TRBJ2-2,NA,TGTGCCAGCAGTGATCAGAGGGCAAACACCGGGGAGCTGTTCTTT,CASSDQRANTGELFF
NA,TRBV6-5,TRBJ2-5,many,TGTGCCAGCAGTTACTCTGGCAGGGAAATAGAGACCCAGTACTTC,CASSYSGREIETQYF
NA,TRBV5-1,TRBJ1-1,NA,TGCGCCAGCAGCGTGCCGAACACTGAAGCTTTCTTT,CASSVPNTEAFF
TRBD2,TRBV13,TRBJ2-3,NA,TGTGCCAGCAGCCCGGGACTAGCGGGGTCCCTTTCAGTGGAAGATGCGCAGTATTTT,CASSPGLAGSLSVEDAQYF
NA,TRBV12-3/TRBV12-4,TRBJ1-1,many,TGTGCCAGCAGTTTAGCAGGGTATATGAACACTGAAGCTTTCTTT,CASSLAGYMNTEAFF
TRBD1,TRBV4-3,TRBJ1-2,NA,TGCGCCAGCAGCCAAGATGGGGGGCAGGGGGCGAACTATGGCTACACCTTC,CASSQDGGQGANYGYTF
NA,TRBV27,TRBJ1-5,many,TGTGCCAGCAGTTTAGGGGGGCGCGATCAGCCCCAGCATTTT,CASSLGGRDQPQHF
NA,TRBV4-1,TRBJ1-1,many,TGCGCCAGCAGCCAAGATCAGATGGGGGGGACTGAAGCTTTCTTT,CASSQDQMGGTEAFF
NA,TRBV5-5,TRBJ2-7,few,TGTGCCAGCAGCCTAAGTCGTACCGGCTACGAGCAGTACTTC,CASSLSRTGYEQYF
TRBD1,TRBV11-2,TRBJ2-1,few,TGTGCCAGCAGCTCTACTCTAGGACAGGGCTGCAATGAGCAGTTCTTC,CASSSTLGQGCNEQFF